The 20 T cell receptor beta chains given below trace back to one sample, sequenced in a study of T-cell reconstitution after alpha-beta-depleted transplantation in children. Unique molecular identifiers were used to barcode this TCRbeta library. TCRdb itself ran the PCR reads through MiXCR, one entry per CDR3 protein. The data show over 200,000 distinct CDR3 sequences, roughly 9% seen once. Specimen: PBMCs from the stem cell graft donor, collected from the stem cell graft. The receptors were gathered from a human donor who donated a stem cell graft to a child with acute lymphoblastic leukemia.

This clonotype was detected only a few times. This sequence joins TRBV7-8 and TRBJ2-1; D is tentatively TRBD1 or TRBD2 (6 bases each). Per germline, CDR1 SGHVS and CDR2 FQNEAQ. Trimming removed 3 bases at V and 7 bases at J, with 19 bases between. This CDR3 is built from 16 residues. In DNA, the CDR3 is TGTGCCAGCAGCTTCTTCGAGGGGGGTAGGGGGAATGAGCAGTTCTTC. Its translation: CASSFFEGGRGNEQFF.

The chain employs TRBV6-2 or TRBV6-3 and TRBJ2-1, with 8 positions matching TRBD1. V was clipped by 7 bases and J by 2 bases; unmatched bases: 19. This CDR3 spans 19 amino acids. Per germline, CDR1 MNHEY and CDR2 SVGEGT. CDR3 nucleotides: TGTGCCAGCACCTCAACCTGGGTCCCTTTACAGGGGGCCTACAATGAGCAGTTCTTC. This encodes CASTSTWVPLQGAYNEQFF.

V usage is TRBV20-1 and J usage is TRBJ1-6, with unresolved D. Germline assignment: CDR1 DFQATT and CDR2 SNEGSKA (reference sequence). The CDR3 runs to 14 residues. V was pared by 5 bases and J by 6 bases, with 14 bases between. The chain's CDR3 is CSAGFNKINSPLHF. In DNA, the CDR3 is TGCAGTGCTGGGTTTAACAAAATTAATTCACCCCTCCACTTT.

This clonotype was found a few times. The gene calls are TRBV29-1 and TRBJ2-7; 9 bases align to TRBD2. This CDR3 is 14 amino acids long. The V gene's germline CDR1 is SQVTM and CDR2 ANQGSEA. The V segment lost 0 bases and the J segment 4 bases; nucleotides outside the gene matches: 4. The CDR3 reads CSVEEGTSGYEQYF. Here the CDR3 DNA reads TGCAGCGTTGAAGAGGGCACTAGCGGGTACGAGCAGTACTTC.

The V gene is TRBV5-4, the J gene TRBJ2-5; no firm D call. The CDR3 has 12 residues. V was trimmed by 4 bases and J by 5 bases, leaving 9 bases between them. The germline V gene encodes CDR1 SGHNT and CDR2 YYREEE (reference sequence). This chain's CDR3 is CASSTHGETQYF. DNA of the CDR3: TGTGCCAGCAGCACCCACGGGGAGACCCAGTACTTC.

This clonotype appeared a few times. The genes are TRBV27 and TRBJ2-7, with D possibly called TRBD1 or TRBD2 (5 bases each). The ends were cut back, 6 bases at V and 1 base at J, with 19 bases in the middle. This CDR3 has 16 residues. Germline V CDR1 and CDR2: MNHEY, SMNVEV (reference sequence). CDR3 amino acids: CASRITGLQTSYEQYF. The CDR3 bases are TGTGCCAGCAGGATTACAGGACTGCAGACGTCCTACGAGCAGTACTTC.

The rearrangement joins TRBV24-1 to TRBJ2-1; 9 bases fit TRBD1. Germline V CDR1 and CDR2: KGHDR, SFDVKD. The length of the CDR3 is 16 residues. V shed 4 bases and J 8 bases; nucleotides not matched to a gene: 11. The chain's CDR3 is CATSDPGTGLEHEQFF. The CDR3 region has the DNA TGTGCCACCAGTGACCCCGGGACAGGGTTGGAACATGAGCAGTTCTTC.

This clonotype occurred many times. J is TRBJ2-1 and V is TRBV5-1, with D perhaps assigned TRBD1 or TRBD2 (5 bases each). The germline V and J ends were trimmed by 4 bases and 4 bases, with 12 bases remaining between them. CDR1 and CDR2 from the germline V gene are SGHRS and YFSETQ. The CDR3 extends over 14 amino acids. The chain's CDR3 is CASSQGTLYNEQFF. The DNA of the CDR3 is TGCGCCAGCAGCCAAGGGACCCTGTACAATGAGCAGTTCTTC. Looking up the rest from reference TRBV5-1 and TRBJ2-1 gives the full variable domain: KAGVTQTPRYLIKTRGQQVTLSCSPISGHRSVSWYQQTPGQGLQFLFEYFSETQRNKGNFPGRFSGRQFSNSRSEMNVSTLELGDSALYLCASSQGTLYNEQFFGPGTRLTVL.

The J gene is TRBJ1-1, the V gene TRBV7-2, with 7 bases aligning to TRBD1. The CDR3 covers 15 residues. Germline V CDR1 and CDR2: SGHTA, FQGNSA. V lost 0 bases, J lost 0 bases, and 1 base stayed unmatched. CDR3 in amino acids: CASSLAGQLNTEAFF. CDR3 sequence (DNA): TGTGCCAGCAGCTTAGCGGGACAGTTGAACACTGAAGCTTTCTTT.

This clonotype was observed a few times. The chain joins TRBV18 to TRBJ2-7; D is uncertain. V was cut by 1 base and J by 0 bases, with 13 bases left in between. CDR3 size: 16 residues. Germline CDR1 KGHSH, CDR2 LQKENI. CDR3 DNA sequence: TGTGCCAGCTCACCACAGGGCCAGGCGAGCTCCTACGAGCAGTACTTC. It is translated as CASSPQGQASSYEQYF.

The chain couples TRBV7-2 to TRBJ1-2, with D unresolved. Trimming pared 3 bases from V and 7 bases from J, leaving 12 bases between. Looked up from germline, CDR1 is SGHTA and CDR2 is FQGNSA. CDR3 size: 13 residues. CDR3 amino acids: CASSFSDAVGYTF. Here the CDR3 DNA reads TGTGCCAGCAGCTTCTCGGACGCGGTTGGCTACACCTTC. Full variable domain (rest looked up from reference TRBV7-2 and TRBJ1-2): GAGVSQSPSNKVTEKGKDVELRCDPISGHTALYWYRQSLGQGLEFLIYFQGNSAPDKSGLPSDRFSAERTGGSVSTLTIQRTQQEDSAVYLCASSFSDAVGYTFGSGTRLTVV.

The rearrangement uses TRBV12-3 or TRBV12-4 and TRBJ1-5; maybe TRBD1 (6 bases). The V gene lost 5 bases and the J gene lost 3 bases, with 11 bases spanning the gap. This CDR3 contains 14 residues. For the CDR3, the DNA is TGTGCCAGCAGTCGTAGGGGGACCAATCAGCCCCAGCATTTT. Encoded protein: CASSRRGTNQPQHF.

A word on this clonotype: With a much larger clone just one base away, this may be a read error. The chain employs TRBV20-1 and TRBJ1-4; 10 bases map to TRBD1. There are 14 residues in the CDR3. The germline V gene encodes CDR1 DFQATT and CDR2 SNEGSKA (reference sequence). Trimming took 5 bases from V and 8 from J; bases not matched to a gene: 8. This CDR3 reads CSAGTDRGSEKLFF. The CDR3 nucleotides are TGCAGTGCTGGAACGGACAGGGGGAGCGAAAAACTGTTTTTT.

This clonotype was found once. A much larger clone lies a single base off, so this may be a read error. The J gene is TRBJ1-1, the V gene TRBV10-1; 9 bases align to TRBD1. This CDR3 spans 14 amino acids. Germline CDR1 is WNHNN and CDR2 is SYGVQD (reference sequence). DNA for the CDR3: TGCGCCAGCAGAGGACAGGGGATGAACTCTGAAGCTTTCTTT. This sequence encodes CASRGQGMNSEAFF.

This clonotype came up a few times. The chain employs TRBV6-4 and TRBJ2-5; D ambiguous. The CDR3 sequence is 15 residues long. The V gene lost 3 bases and the J gene lost 1 base, with 12 bases spanning the gap. Germline V gene sequence: CDR1 MRHNA, CDR2 SNTAGT. The CDR3 DNA is TGTGCCAGCAGTGAGTCTGGGGAAGGCCAAGAGACCCAGTACTTC. Protein sequence: CASSESGEGQETQYF.

V gene TRBV20-1 combines with J gene TRBJ2-7; the match to TRBD1 covers 7 bases. Per the germline V gene, CDR1 is DFQATT and CDR2 is SNEGSKA (reference sequence). V trimming: 5 bases; J trimming: 2 bases; junction bases outside the gene matches: 3. There are 12 residues in the CDR3. The CDR3 coding sequence is TGCAGTGCTCCGCAGGGGGCCTACGAGCAGTACTTC. It yields the protein CSAPQGAYEQYF.

V usage is TRBV29-1 and J usage is TRBJ2-3, with 9 nucleotides matching TRBD2. This CDR3 comprises 16 residues. V lost 7 bases, J lost 3 bases, and 14 bases stayed unmatched. Per the germline V gene, CDR1 is SQVTM and CDR2 is ANQGSEA. CDR3 region: CSAGGGGAGWTDTQYF. In nucleotides, the CDR3 is TGCAGCGCTGGGGGCGGGGGGGCCGGTTGGACAGATACGCAGTATTTT.

This rearrangement joins TRBV27 to TRBJ2-7; 8 bases fit TRBD1. The germline CDR1 and CDR2 sequences are MNHEY and SMNVEV (reference sequence). Trimming cost V 5 bases and J 4 bases; bases outside gene matches: 10. The CDR3 covers 15 residues. Here the CDR3 DNA reads TGTGCCAGCAGTGCGCCGGGACAGGTTATTTACGAGCAGTACTTC. It codes for CASSAPGQVIYEQYF.

The chain employs TRBV5-5 and TRBJ1-2, with D unresolved. CDR3 length: 13 amino acids. From germline, CDR1 is SGHKS and CDR2 YYEKEE (reference sequence). V lost 0 bases and J lost 5, with 8 bases in between. DNA of the CDR3: TGTGCCAGCAGCTTGGTGCAGTGGTATGGCTACACCTTC. It specifies CASSLVQWYGYTF. Using reference TRBV5-5 and TRBJ1-2 for the parts outside the CDR3, the full variable domain is DAGVTQSPTHLIKTRGQQVTLRCSPISGHKSVSWYQQVLGQGPQFIFQYYEKEERGRGNFPDRFSARQFPNYSSELNVNALLLGDSALYLCASSLVQWYGYTFGSGTRLTVV.

This clonotype was seen a few times. This chain's CDR3 is CSVTLALQETQYF. In nucleotides, the CDR3 is TGCAGTGTAACGTTGGCCCTTCAAGAGACCCAGTACTTC. The chain uses TRBV20-1 and TRBJ2-5; unclear D gene. The germline CDR1 and CDR2 sequences are DFQATT and SNEGSKA (reference sequence). The germline V and J ends were trimmed by 7 bases and 2 bases, with 14 bases remaining between them. The CDR3 is made up of 13 amino acids.